A single sample gave rise to the 32 T cell receptor beta chains below, sequenced in a study of blood T cell repertoires in COVID-19 (TCRdb year 2020). The library was obtained by the immunoSEQ multiplex PCR assay. The table comes from immuneACCESS by way of TCRdb, which keeps in-frame sequences with V and J called. Part of the clones is missing from these tables; in studies checked, under half for an unresolved V gene and the rest for unknown reasons. The sample yields about 300,000 clones; just over 85% were counted once. Approximately 4.1% of the sample rests with the top ten. The source material was PBMCs or T cells enriched from blood (not recorded which). Receptors originate from a man aged 25 to 40 who had recovered from COVID-19.

This chain connects TRBV7-9 to TRBJ1-5; 8 positions match TRBD1. This CDR3 contains 15 residues. Germline V gives CDR1 SEHNR, CDR2 FQNEAQ (reference sequence). V shed 0 bases and J 5 bases; nucleotides not matched to a gene: 3. CDR3 DNA sequence: TGTGCCAGCAGCTTAGCACAGGGGGTTCATCAGCCCCAGCATTTT. This sequence encodes CASSLAQGVHQPQHF.

The chain uses TRBV6-5 and TRBJ1-5; the D gene is possibly TRBD1 (5 bases). This CDR3 has 13 residues. The V gene's germline CDR1 is MNHEY and CDR2 SVGAGI. V was shortened by 6 bases and J by 4 bases, with 10 bases between the two germline ends. The CDR3 DNA is TGTGCCAGCAGACTACAGGAGAATCAGCCCCAGCATTTT. This translates into CASRLQENQPQHF.

The chain uses TRBV24-1 and TRBJ2-2; 7 nucleotides match TRBD1. CDR1 and CDR2 from the germline V gene are KGHDR and SFDVKD. After removal of 1 base from V and 7 bases from J, the junction contained 8 bases not matched to a gene. The CDR3 length is 16 residues. CDR3 region: CATSDFKAGGHGELFF. As DNA, the CDR3 is TGTGCCACCAGTGATTTTAAGGCAGGGGGTCACGGGGAGCTGTTTTTT.

The chain carries TRBV7-9 and TRBJ2-5; the D gene is possibly TRBD1 (6 bases). The germline V gene has CDR1 SEHNR and CDR2 FQNEAQ (reference sequence). The CDR3 extends over 15 amino acids. The V gene lost 3 bases and the J gene lost 5 bases, with 16 bases spanning the gap. DNA of the CDR3: TGTGCCAGCAGCTTTCAGGGGCAGGGGTGGGAGACCCAGTACTTC. Translated, it gives CASSFQGQGWETQYF. Full variable domain (outside the CDR3, taken from reference TRBV7-9 and TRBJ2-5): DTGVSQNPRHKITKRGQNVTFRCDPISEHNRLYWYRQTLGQGPEFLTYFQNEAQLEKSRLLSDRFSAERPKGSFSTLEIQRTEQGDSAMYLCASSFQGQGWETQYFGPGTRLLVL.

The chain uses TRBV21-1 and TRBJ2-1; the table's D call, TRBD2, has no DNA check behind it. TRBV21-1 has pseudogene status. The CDR3 is made up of 13 amino acids. The CDR3: CASSIPAASEQFF. CDR3 in DNA: TGTGCCAGCAGCATCCCAGCGGCCAGTGAGCAGTTCTTC.

In this sample, this clone turned up once. This sequence joins TRBV4-1 and TRBJ1-5, with D perhaps TRBD1 (6 bases). The CDR3 covers 19 residues. Germline V gene lookup returns CDR1 MGHRA and CDR2 YSYEKL. V shed 0 bases and J shed 3 bases, with 21 bases lying between them. The CDR3 sequence is CASSQDYRDRMAYNQPQHF. The CDR3 DNA is TGCGCCAGCAGCCAAGATTATCGAGACAGGATGGCTTACAATCAGCCCCAGCATTTT.

This clone turned up a few times. V usage is TRBV10-3 and J usage is TRBJ2-3; no firm D call. Trimming stripped 2 bases from V and 2 bases from J, with 8 bases between. There are 14 residues in the CDR3. Germline V gives CDR1 ENHRY, CDR2 SYGVKD. DNA for the CDR3: TGTGCCATCAGTGAGGGCGGCTCCACAGATACGCAGTATTTT. This gives the protein CAISEGGSTDTQYF.

The chain uses TRBV7-9 and TRBJ2-2; D is unresolved. This CDR3 is 13 amino acids long. V was pared by 1 base and J by 6 bases, with 6 bases between. In germline, CDR1 is SEHNR, CDR2 FQNEAQ (reference sequence). The CDR3 sequence: CASSLVTAGELFF. The DNA for the CDR3 is TGTGCCAGCAGCTTAGTAACGGCCGGGGAGCTGTTTTTT. The full variable domain, with the rest looked up from reference TRBV7-9 and TRBJ2-2, is DTGVSQNPRHKITKRGQNVTFRCDPISEHNRLYWYRQTLGQGPEFLTYFQNEAQLEKSRLLSDRFSAERPKGSFSTLEIQRTEQGDSAMYLCASSLVTAGELFFGEGSRLTVL.

The chain recombines TRBV5-1 with TRBJ2-3; the match to TRBD2 covers 12 bases. This CDR3 has 15 residues. Germline V gene lookup returns CDR1 SGHRS and CDR2 YFSETQ. The ends lost 4 bases at V and 4 bases at J; junction bases unmatched: 4. The CDR3 region has the DNA TGCGCCAGCAGCCAGGGACTAGCGGGCCCAGATACGCAGTATTTT. Its protein product is CASSQGLAGPDTQYF.

The chain recombines TRBV2 with TRBJ1-2; no firm D call. V was shortened by 8 bases and J by 1 base, with 11 bases between the two germline ends. The CDR3 runs 13 residues. Germline loops: CDR1 SNHLY, CDR2 FYNNEI. The CDR3 coding sequence is TGTGCCAGCGCAGGCACACTTAACTATGGCTACACCTTC. It is translated as CASAGTLNYGYTF.

This chain joins TRBV28 and TRBJ1-6; 8 bases fit TRBD1. The germline gives CDR1 MDHEN, CDR2 SYDVKM. V shed 6 bases, J shed 11 bases, and the junction held 9 bases outside the gene matches. CDR3 length: 14 residues. The CDR3 sequence: CASRPGQVQPPLHF. CDR3 DNA sequence: TGTGCCAGCAGACCGGGACAGGTCCAACCACCCCTCCACTTT.

A few counts support this clone. The DNA for the CDR3 is TGTGCCAGCAGCTTAGGGGCATACACTGAAGCTTTCTTT. Translated: CASSLGAYTEAFF. The rearrangement joins TRBV7-9 to TRBJ1-1; D unclear. CDR1 is SEHNR and CDR2 is FQNEAQ in the germline V gene (reference sequence). The CDR3 is made up of 13 amino acids. V lost 1 base, J lost 3 bases, and 6 bases lay in between.

The V gene is TRBV5-1, the J gene TRBJ2-3, with 11 positions matching TRBD1. The germline gives CDR1 SGHRS, CDR2 YFSETQ. The CDR3 has 16 residues. V shed 4 bases, J shed 2 bases, and the junction held 6 bases outside the gene matches. Here the CDR3 reads CASSNQGQGATDTQYF. DNA for the CDR3: TGCGCCAGCAGCAACCAAGGACAGGGGGCCACAGATACGCAGTATTTT.

The J gene is TRBJ1-6, the V gene TRBV7-9; 9 bases match TRBD1. Germline V lookup: CDR1 SEHNR, CDR2 FQNEAQ (reference sequence). Trimming took 4 bases from V and 7 from J; bases not matched to a gene: 2. This CDR3 has 14 amino acids. The CDR3 protein is CASSSGQGNSPLHF. In DNA form, the CDR3 reads TGTGCCAGCAGCTCGGGACAGGGAAATTCACCCCTCCACTTT.

The chain carries TRBV19 and TRBJ1-2, with D uncertain. The CDR3 covers 15 residues. Germline CDR1 is LNHDA and CDR2 is SQIVND (reference sequence). Between the trimmed V and J ends, which lost 3 bases and 2 bases, there was a span of 13 bases. The CDR3 region has the DNA TGTGCCAGTAGTATCCCTCGGACGGGGAACTATGGCTACACCTTC. It codes for CASSIPRTGNYGYTF.

The rearrangement links TRBV18 to TRBJ1-1; D remains unclear. Germline V gene lookup returns CDR1 KGHSH and CDR2 LQKENI. The CDR3 is made up of 14 amino acids. V lost 6 bases and J lost 1, with 12 bases in between. The CDR3 sequence: CASSQQSGNTEAFF. CDR3 DNA: TGTGCCAGCTCGCAACAGAGCGGGAACACTGAAGCTTTCTTT. The whole variable domain, remainder taken from reference TRBV18 and TRBJ1-1, is NAGVMQNPRHLVRRRGQEARLRCSPMKGHSHVYWYRQLPEEGLKFMVYLQKENIIDESGMPKERFSAEFPKEGPSILRIQQVVRGDSAAYFCASSQQSGNTEAFFGQGTRLTVV.

This clone was picked up one time. The chain carries TRBV29-1 and TRBJ1-4; D is possibly TRBD1 (5 bases). The germline V gene encodes CDR1 SQVTM and CDR2 ANQGSEA. Between the trimmed V and J ends, which lost 7 bases and 4 bases, there was a span of 13 bases. CDR3 size: 13 residues. DNA for the CDR3: TGCAGCGCCCGACAGTCCCTTAATGAAAAACTGTTTTTT. Protein sequence: CSARQSLNEKLFF.

V usage is TRBV11-3 and J usage is TRBJ2-1, with TRBD2 matching 13 bases. The CDR3 is 14 amino acids. V gave up 5 bases and J gave up 7 bases; unmatched junction bases: 2. Per the germline V gene, CDR1 is SGHNT and CDR2 is YENEEA. The CDR3 DNA reads as TGTGCCAGCAGCCAGGGACTAGCGGGGAATGAGCAGTTCTTC. Its protein is CASSQGLAGNEQFF.

V usage is TRBV6-5 and J usage is TRBJ1-2; D perhaps matches TRBD1 (5 bases). The CDR3 extends over 14 amino acids. In germline, CDR1 is MNHEY, CDR2 SVGAGI. V lost 6 bases to trimming and J lost 2 bases, with 13 bases between them. The CDR3 nucleotides are TGTGCCAGCAGAGAGCTCCCAGGGAACTATGGCTACACCTTC. Residues: CASRELPGNYGYTF.

V usage is TRBV19 and J usage is TRBJ2-1; tentatively, D is TRBD2 (6 bases). V was trimmed by 3 bases and J by 7 bases, leaving 16 bases between them. CDR1 is LNHDA and CDR2 is SQIVND in the germline V gene (reference sequence). The length of the CDR3 is 15 residues. The CDR3 DNA is TGTGCCAGTAGTATCGTAGCGGTGGGGTGGAATGAGCAGTTCTTC. It codes for CASSIVAVGWNEQFF.

The chain uses TRBV24-1 and TRBJ2-5; tentative D call: TRBD2 (6 bases). Germline V gene sequence: CDR1 KGHDR, CDR2 SFDVKD. The CDR3 has 13 residues. V was pared by 9 bases and J by 5 bases, with 15 bases between. The CDR3 is CATSGRGIETQYF. In DNA form, the CDR3 reads TGTGCCACCTCCGGACGGGGGATTGAGACCCAGTACTTC.

With respect to this clone: Other DNA sequences from this sample encode an identical CDR3 as well. The chain employs TRBV24-1 and TRBJ2-3; 8 positions agree with TRBD1. J was trimmed by 4 bases and V by 4 bases; bases with no gene match: 3. CDR3 length: 14 amino acids. Germline values: CDR1 KGHDR, CDR2 SFDVKD. In DNA, the CDR3 is TGTGCCACCAGTGACCCAGGGGGCGCAGATACGCAGTATTTT. This codes for CATSDPGGADTQYF.

The chain carries TRBV5-8 and TRBJ1-1; no clear D gene. Germline assignment: CDR1 SGHTS and CDR2 YDEGEE. The CDR3 runs to 14 residues. V was shortened by 4 bases and J by 3 bases, with 13 bases between the two germline ends. CDR3 nucleotides: TGTGCCAGCAGCCTGGGTTTGCGGTACACTGAAGCTTTCTTT. Protein sequence: CASSLGLRYTEAFF.

J is TRBJ2-2 and V is TRBV14, with TRBD2 matching over 9 bases. V shed 4 bases and J 7 bases; nucleotides not matched to a gene: 16. This CDR3 region has 18 residues. Germline lookup yields CDR1 SGHDN and CDR2 FVKESK. CDR3 sequence (DNA): TGTGCCAGCAGCCGATTAAGCTACGGGACTAGCTTATACGGGGAGCTGTTTTTT. Translated, it gives CASSRLSYGTSLYGELFF.

V usage is TRBV4-1 and J usage is TRBJ1-6; TRBD1 might be the D (6 bases). CDR1 MGHRA and CDR2 YSYEKL come from the germline V gene. V lost 3 bases to trimming and J lost 9 bases, with 15 bases between them. The CDR3 has 15 amino acids. In DNA form, the CDR3 reads TGCGCCAGCAGCCAGGGGCCCAGGGGCCCTTCACCCCTCCACTTT. Its translation is CASSQGPRGPSPLHF.

The table lists this clone with a count of one. The chain couples TRBV18 to TRBJ2-5; D possibly corresponds to TRBD1 (6 bases). CDR1 is KGHSH and CDR2 is LQKENI in the germline V gene. The CDR3 has 15 amino acids. V was pared by 1 base and J by 2 bases, with 11 bases between. The CDR3 DNA sequence: TGTGCCAGCTCACCACGAATCGGACAGCAAGAGACCCAGTACTTC. Its protein product is CASSPRIGQQETQYF.

The rearrangement joins TRBV7-2 to TRBJ2-7; TRBD2 aligns across 16 bases. J lost 0 bases, V lost 4 bases, and 3 bases had no gene match. The CDR3 runs 17 residues. CDR1 and CDR2 from the germline V gene are SGHTA and FQGNSA. The CDR3: CASSSGLAGGSSYEQYF. In nucleotides, the CDR3 is TGTGCCAGCAGCTCGGGACTAGCGGGAGGGAGCTCCTACGAGCAGTACTTC.

The chain employs TRBV19 and TRBJ2-2; possibly TRBD2 for D (7 bases). Trimming took off 3 bases at V and 4 bases at J, with 12 bases between the two ends. The CDR3 consists of 15 residues. The germline CDR1 and CDR2 sequences are LNHDA and SQIVND (reference sequence). For the CDR3, the DNA is TGTGCCAGTAGTATTGGGGGGGCCCGCACCGGGGAGCTGTTTTTT. It translates to CASSIGGARTGELFF. The complete variable domain, with remaining parts taken from reference TRBV19 and TRBJ2-2, reads DGGITQSPKYLFRKEGQNVTLSCEQNLNHDAMYWYRQDPGQGLRLIYYSQIVNDFQKGDIAEGYSVSREKKESFPLTVTSAQKNPTAFYLCASSIGGARTGELFFGEGSRLTVL.

This rearrangement joins TRBV28 to TRBJ1-5; 8 nucleotides agree with TRBD1. The CDR3 has 16 amino acids. V shed 8 bases and J 1 base; nucleotides not matched to a gene: 10. Germline CDR1 reads MDHEN; CDR2 reads SYDVKM. The CDR3 reads CASRRLRTGSNQPQHF. CDR3 nucleotides: TGTGCCAGCCGAAGGCTTCGGACAGGGAGCAATCAGCCCCAGCATTTT.

V usage is TRBV5-4 and J usage is TRBJ1-4; TRBD1 is a possible D gene (6 bases). Germline V gene lookup returns CDR1 SGHNT and CDR2 YYREEE (reference sequence). The CDR3 is 15 amino acids. Trimming removed 2 bases at V and 2 bases at J, with 10 bases between. The CDR3 coding sequence is TGTGCCAGCAGCTTAGGAAGGGGGACTAATGAAAAACTGTTTTTT. Translating gives CASSLGRGTNEKLFF.

The table lists this clone with many counts. Written as DNA, the CDR3 is TGTGCCAGCAGCACCCTACCGGACAGGGGTTATGGCTACACCTTC. Translating gives CASSTLPDRGYGYTF. V gene TRBV5-6 combines with J gene TRBJ1-2, with 9 bases lining up with TRBD1. The CDR3 is made up of 15 amino acids. The germline CDR1 and CDR2 sequences are SGHDT and YYEEEE. V gave up 4 bases and J gave up 5 bases; unmatched junction bases: 9.

The V and J genes are TRBV19 and TRBJ2-3; TRBD1 aligns across 9 bases. The CDR3 is 15 amino acids. The V and J ends lost 5 bases and 1 base, in that order; junction bases with no gene match: 4. Germline CDR1 reads LNHDA; CDR2 reads SQIVND (reference sequence). The CDR3 is CASSSGQGGTDTQYF. CDR3 bases: TGTGCCAGTAGTTCGGGACAGGGTGGCACAGATACGCAGTATTTT.